The 8 T cell receptor beta chains below all came from one sample that was sequenced in a study of T cell changes during pregnancy in multiple sclerosis. Sequenced by immunoSEQ multiplex PCR; TCRdb stores in-frame clones only, minus some. This table has some 40,000 clones, around nine tenths appearing once. The material was CD4+ T cells from peripheral blood mononuclear cells, obtained in the first trimester of pregnancy. These receptors originate from a female donor with multiple sclerosis, enrolled in a pregnancy study.

This rearrangement joins TRBV11-2 to TRBJ2-7; tentative D call: TRBD2 (5 bases). This CDR3 has 15 amino acids. V lost 4 bases to trimming and J lost 0 bases, with 13 bases between them. CDR1 is SGHAT, CDR2 FQNNGV, per germline. The CDR3 region is CASSSLSGYSYEQYF. CDR3 nucleotides: TGTGCCAGCAGCTCCCTGAGCGGTTACTCCTACGAGCAGTACTTC.

The V gene is TRBV30, the J gene TRBJ1-4; D is unclear. The CDR3 has 13 amino acids. V was cut by 5 bases and J by 10 bases, with 17 bases left in between. CDR1 and CDR2 from the germline V gene are GTSNPN and SVGIG (reference sequence). CDR3 residues: CAWSTGPIGKLFF. CDR3 DNA: TGTGCCTGGTCAACTGGGCCGATTGGAAAACTGTTTTTT.

The chain couples TRBV14 to TRBJ1-2; the D gene is possibly TRBD1 (5 bases). V was clipped by 1 base and J by 4 bases, with 22 bases between them. Germline V gene lookup returns CDR1 SGHDN and CDR2 FVKESK. This CDR3 has 18 amino acids. The CDR3 sequence: CASSQGILGGGGSYGYTF. CDR3 coding DNA: TGTGCCAGCAGCCAAGGAATCTTGGGGGGAGGAGGGTCCTATGGCTACACCTTC.

This chain uses TRBV6-5 with TRBJ2-3, with 7 bases aligning to TRBD2. The CDR3 is made up of 16 amino acids. V lost 4 bases, J lost 1 base, and 8 bases stayed unmatched. Germline V lookup: CDR1 MNHEY, CDR2 SVGAGI. The CDR3 DNA sequence: TGTGCCAGCAGTTGGGGGGGGAATGTTGGCACAGATACGCAGTATTTT. Translation gives CASSWGGNVGTDTQYF.

This clone was recorded only once. V is TRBV15 and J is TRBJ2-7, with 8 bases that match TRBD2. CDR1 is LNHNV, CDR2 YYDKDF, per germline (reference sequence). J gave up 3 bases and V 0 bases, and 7 bases lay outside the gene matches. The CDR3 has 16 amino acids. The CDR3 loop reads CATSRDSGRGRYEQYF. The CDR3 coding sequence is TGTGCCACCAGCAGAGACAGCGGGAGAGGACGCTACGAGCAGTACTTC.

The chain joins TRBV7-9 to TRBJ2-1, with 7 bases that match TRBD2. Germline CDR1 SEHNR, CDR2 FQNEAQ (reference sequence). The CDR3 loop spans 15 amino acids. V shed 2 bases and J 7 bases; nucleotides not matched to a gene: 8. The CDR3 bases are TGTGCCAGCAGCTTAAAGATTCGGACTAGGAATGAGCAGTTCTTC. Translating gives CASSLKIRTRNEQFF.

The CDR3 DNA reads TGTGCTTCAAGGGGGCAAGGGAATGAAAAACTGTTTTTT. Amino acid sequence: CASRGQGNEKLFF. This chain joins TRBV6-1 and TRBJ1-4, with 7 bases that match TRBD1. The CDR3 spans 13 residues. From germline, CDR1 is MNHNS and CDR2 SASEGT.

The chain recombines TRBV5-1 with TRBJ1-4; D is perhaps TRBD1 (5 bases). There are 14 residues in the CDR3. Trimming removed 4 bases from V and 4 bases from J, with 11 bases in between. Germline CDR1 reads SGHRS; CDR2 reads YFSETQ. The CDR3 region has the DNA TGCGCCAGCAGCACGGGACTGATTAATGAAAAACTGTTTTTT. As protein: CASSTGLINEKLFF.